This T cell receptor beta chain stems from a study of cytomegalovirus exposure and HLA in healthy donors. Study details: Ancestry clustering placed around four fifths of roughly 400 genotyped donors in the Caucasian-associated cluster. General study findings and limits: The study carried out a later analysis of TCR beta sequences. It associated some 17,000 of them with specific HLA alleles at a false discovery rate of 0.05. TCR beta V- and J-gene trimming was later associated with a missense DCLRE1C variant. The study had only CMV serostatus as immune exposure information.

This clone was picked up one time. Its antigen is as yet unknown. With V trimmed by 7 bases and J by 3 bases, 11 bases remained unmatched. Germline assignment: CDR1 MNHNY and CDR2 SVGAGI (reference sequence). This CDR3 spans 16 amino acids. Vbeta (60) and Jbeta (13) primers were used in the PCR. Assay used: immunoSEQ multiplex PCR; TCRdb lists only in-frame clones, some missing. There are some 170,000 clones in the sample; roughly 79% occur only once, and 13% lies in the top ten. The specimen was PBMCs. V is TRBV6-6 and J is TRBJ2-1; TRBD1 agrees at 8 bases. The receptor was isolated from a woman aged 45-59 years in good health and CMV-seronegative. The CDR3 reads CASTHTGTGNYNEQFF. DNA for the CDR3: TGTGCCAGCACCCATACCGGGACAGGTAACTACAATGAGCAGTTCTTC.